The 12 T cell receptor beta chains reported below all come from one sample, sequenced in a study of shared clonotypes between healthy human individuals. Produced via immunoSEQ multiplex PCR; TCRdb's table is partial and in-frame only. Here the sample spans about 1.5 million clones, approximately 98% being singletons. The sample taken for sequencing was naive CD4+ T cells sorted from blood. The subset: CD45RA+ positively selected. The source is a man aged 25-45 years in good health.

The V and J genes are TRBV5-1 and TRBJ2-1, with a possible D match to TRBD2 (5 bases). CDR1 and CDR2 (germline): SGHRS, YFSETQ. The CDR3 is made up of 20 amino acids. Trimming took off 3 bases at V and 5 bases at J, with 30 bases between the two ends. The CDR3 spells CASSWGSRSGSMLWDNEQFF. The DNA for the CDR3 is TGCGCCAGCAGCTGGGGTTCGCGCTCGGGGAGCATGCTTTGGGACAATGAGCAGTTCTTC. The entire variable domain, with the rest obtained from reference TRBV5-1 and TRBJ2-1, is as follows: KAGVTQTPRYLIKTRGQQVTLSCSPISGHRSVSWYQQTPGQGLQFLFEYFSETQRNKGNFPGRFSGRQFSNSRSEMNVSTLELGDSALYLCASSWGSRSGSMLWDNEQFFGPGTRLTVL.

This chain uses TRBV9 with TRBJ2-1; no clear D gene. The CDR3 runs 14 residues. Germline V CDR1 and CDR2: SGDLS, YYNGEE. The ends were cut back, 0 bases at V and 9 bases at J, with 13 bases in the middle. This CDR3 is CASSVDFLVGEQFF. Here the CDR3 DNA reads TGTGCCAGCAGCGTAGACTTCCTCGTCGGTGAGCAGTTCTTC.

The rearrangement uses TRBV6-5 and TRBJ2-7; possible D gene TRBD2, 6 bases. The CDR3 spans 14 residues. The ends were cut back, 7 bases at V and 0 bases at J, with 13 bases in the middle. Germline V gene lookup returns CDR1 MNHEY and CDR2 SVGAGI. The CDR3 loop is CASMRGRYSYEQYF. For the CDR3, the DNA is TGTGCCAGCATGCGAGGGAGGTACTCCTACGAGCAGTACTTC.

J is TRBJ2-3 and V is TRBV5-5; D perhaps matches TRBD1 (5 bases). V shed 4 bases and J shed 1 base, with 10 bases lying between them. CDR1 and CDR2 from the germline V gene are SGHKS and YYEKEE (reference sequence). The CDR3 spans 14 residues. CDR3 sequence reads: CASSGQGGTDTQYF. As DNA, the CDR3 is TGTGCCAGCAGCGGCCAGGGCGGCACAGATACGCAGTATTTT.

The chain is built from TRBV28 and TRBJ2-5; 8 nucleotides match TRBD2. With V trimmed by 1 base and J by 2 bases, 12 bases remained unmatched. The CDR3 covers 18 residues. Germline V lookup: CDR1 MDHEN, CDR2 SYDVKM. CDR3: CASSLSPWGSGKQETQYF. The CDR3 nucleotides are TGTGCCAGCAGTTTATCCCCTTGGGGTAGCGGGAAACAAGAGACCCAGTACTTC.

The table lists this clone with a count of one. This chain joins TRBV11-3 and TRBJ2-1; 12 bases are a match to TRBD2. V lost 1 base and J lost 8; bases outside the gene matches: 6. CDR1 and CDR2 (germline): SGHNT, YENEEA. The CDR3 totals 16 residues. CDR3 DNA: TGTGCCAGCAGCTTAGGACTAGCGGGAGTGGCACATGAGCAGTTCTTC. This codes for CASSLGLAGVAHEQFF.

The chain employs TRBV18 and TRBJ1-1, with TRBD1 as a possible D gene (5 bases). CDR3 size: 15 residues. Germline V gives CDR1 KGHSH, CDR2 LQKENI. V was cut by 5 bases and J by 3 bases, with 16 bases left in between. The chain's CDR3 is CASSTIKGRYTEAFF. In DNA, the CDR3 is TGTGCCAGCTCAACTATCAAGGGACGGTACACTGAAGCTTTCTTT. Together with reference TRBV18 and TRBJ1-1, the CDR3 gives the full variable domain: NAGVMQNPRHLVRRRGQEARLRCSPMKGHSHVYWYRQLPEEGLKFMVYLQKENIIDESGMPKERFSAEFPKEGPSILRIQQVVRGDSAAYFCASSTIKGRYTEAFFGQGTRLTVV.

This rearrangement joins TRBV30 to TRBJ1-1; D remains ambiguous. Looked up from germline, CDR1 is GTSNPN and CDR2 is SVGIG (reference sequence). Trimming pared 5 bases from V and 5 bases from J, leaving 9 bases between. This CDR3 spans 11 amino acids. The CDR3 is CAWATGTEAFF. CDR3 DNA: TGTGCCTGGGCAACGGGAACTGAAGCTTTCTTT. Full variable domain (rest looked up from reference TRBV30 and TRBJ1-1): SQTIHQWPATLVQPVGSPLSLECTVEGTSNPNLYWYRQAAGRGLQLLFYSVGIGQISSEVPQNLSASRPQDRQFILSSKKLLLSDSGFYLCAWATGTEAFFGQGTRLTVV.

This chain links TRBV2 with TRBJ2-2, with unresolved D. The CDR3 consists of 16 residues. V shed 1 base and J shed 4 bases, with 13 bases lying between them. Germline V gene lookup returns CDR1 SNHLY and CDR2 FYNNEI. The CDR3 DNA is TGTGCCAGCAGTGAAGAGGTCGCGGCCCTCACCGGGGAGCTGTTTTTT. It yields the protein CASSEEVAALTGELFF.

The chain joins TRBV7-9 to TRBJ2-5; 8 nucleotides agree with TRBD1. Germline loops: CDR1 SEHNR, CDR2 FQNEAQ (reference sequence). The J segment lost 1 base and the V segment lost 4 bases, leaving 2 bases of the junction unmatched. The CDR3 runs 14 residues. The CDR3 sequence is CASSYTGGQETQYF. Written as DNA, the CDR3 is TGTGCCAGCAGCTATACAGGGGGCCAAGAGACCCAGTACTTC.

This clone was detected once. The chain has TRBV29-1 and TRBJ2-1; 8 positions match TRBD2. Trimming took 5 bases from V and 5 from J; bases not matched to a gene: 8. The CDR3 has 14 residues. Germline V gene lookup returns CDR1 SQVTM and CDR2 ANQGSEA. CDR3 in amino acids: CSVLGTRRNNEQFF. The CDR3 coding sequence is TGCAGCGTTCTCGGGACTAGGAGGAACAATGAGCAGTTCTTC.

The rearrangement joins TRBV9 to TRBJ2-2, with 7 bases that match TRBD2. V lost 5 bases, J lost 0 bases, and 4 bases stayed unmatched. Germline CDR1 and CDR2: SGDLS and YYNGEE. The CDR3 runs to 15 residues. The CDR3 here is CASSNLAANTGELFF. DNA for the CDR3: TGTGCCAGCAGTAACCTAGCGGCGAACACCGGGGAGCTGTTTTTT.